This T cell receptor beta chain is drawn from a study of regulatory T cells in long-lasting Graves disease (dated by TCRdb to the early 2020s). About the study as a whole: Persistent Graves' disease meant more than 5 years of antithyroid drug treatment with TSH receptor autoantibodies that stayed positive. This study used TCR sequencing and RNA sequencing of peripheral blood to compare persistent Graves' disease patients against newly diagnosed Graves' disease patients. The study took place in China and was registered as a clinical trial. A total of roughly 33 samples were covered by TCR sequencing, comprising around 13 persistent and approximately 20 newly diagnosed Graves' disease patients. Persistent Graves' disease patients in the clinical cohort had taken antithyroid drugs for 9.5 to 13 years on average. The paper as a whole reports these results and caveats: A larger number of public clonotypes was shared among persistent patients (approximately 3,000) than among newly diagnosed patients (around 970). Compared with newly diagnosed patients, persistent Graves' disease patients had lower TCR Shannon entropy and fewer highly expanded clones, which suggests clonal expansion. Sequencing and analysis were restricted to the TCR beta chain. Because the primary lesion, thyroid tissue, could not be accessed, the study looked at peripheral blood alone. The authors noted that the small sample size was a limitation that may lower accuracy.

Preparation of the library involved multiplex PCR. The sample was run on an Illumina HiSeq 4000. CDR3 regions were amplified by Arm-PCR with iRepertoire HTBI primers to construct TCR beta libraries. Gel purification was performed on PCR products prior to sequencing. Per the source publication's procedure: A total of fewer than 70 TRBV and approximately 13 TRBJ segments were identified across samples and were used for gene usage analysis of CDR3 amino acid clonotypes. COPE and FqMerger were used to merge the filtered high-quality paired reads into contigs. BLAST was used to align contigs to IMGT TRBV, TRBD and TRBJ reference genes, with CDR3 defined following IMGT. Any clonotype with a frequency above 0.1% was classified as a highly expanded clone. Shannon entropy served as the measure of repertoire diversity, while the Gini coefficient captured V-J evenness. Clonotypes shared by more than one individual were considered public. TCRdb reanalyzed the raw reads on its own, using fastp at Q25 for trimming and MiXCR for clone calling, and kept in-frame beta chains. Each CDR3 protein gets just one entry, which takes the most common genes and DNA from the rows behind it. The V and J calls and clone size come from TCRdb's table, not from the authors' own analysis. The sample table shows hundreds of thousands of distinct CDR3 sequences, and more than 20% are seen once. The ten largest clones add up to 6.5% to 8% of the sample.

What this sample's time point label stands for: persistent/refractory GD, antithyroid drugs over 5 years with positive TRAb. For both TCR sequencing and RNA sequencing, RNA was extracted from PBMCs in TRIzol. Graves' disease was diagnosed according to American Thyroid Association guidelines. Patients were recruited from an endocrinology department in Xi'an, China. From each patient, around 9.3 milliliters of peripheral blood was collected into an EDTA anticoagulant tube. Ficoll Paque Plus density gradient separation was used to isolate PBMCs, and no further T cell sorting was done. RNA quality was checked with an Agilent 2100 Bioanalyzer and agarose gel, and concentration with a NanoDrop 2000. This clonotype showed up many times. Its antigen target is currently unknown. No base-level quality is on record; no much larger clone is a single base apart. The specimen was peripheral blood mononuclear cells (PBMCs), collected when the disease was refractory, from a patient treated with antithyroid drugs. The TCR originated in a female donor with Graves disease.

CDR3 loop: CAISELGYQPQHF. The nucleotide sequence is TGTGCCATCAGTGAGCTCGGATATCAGCCCCAGCATTTT. The chain links TRBV10-3 with TRBJ1-5; the D gene assignment is ambiguous. V loses 2 bases of germline sequence and J loses 5 bases, and the interval between the two ends is 7 bases. CDR1 and CDR2 are read off the germline V gene as ENHRY and SYGVKD. The cysteine opens and the phenylalanine closes a CDR3 of 13 amino acids. Of the read, only the CDR3 DNA is kept; its 39 bases are in frame from base 1.